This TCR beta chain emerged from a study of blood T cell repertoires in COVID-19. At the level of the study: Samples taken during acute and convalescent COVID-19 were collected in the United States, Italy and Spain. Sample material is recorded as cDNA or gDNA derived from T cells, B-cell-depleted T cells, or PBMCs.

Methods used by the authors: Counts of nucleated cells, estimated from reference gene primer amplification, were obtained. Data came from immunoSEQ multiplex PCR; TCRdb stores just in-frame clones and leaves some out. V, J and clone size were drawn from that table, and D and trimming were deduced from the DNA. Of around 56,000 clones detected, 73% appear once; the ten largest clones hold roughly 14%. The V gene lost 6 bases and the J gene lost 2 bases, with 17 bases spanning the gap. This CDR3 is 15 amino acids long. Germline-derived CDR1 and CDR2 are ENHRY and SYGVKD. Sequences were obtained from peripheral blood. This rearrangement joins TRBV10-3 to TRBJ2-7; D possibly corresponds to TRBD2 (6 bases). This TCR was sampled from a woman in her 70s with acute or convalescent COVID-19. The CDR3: CAIRSGTAGPYEQYV. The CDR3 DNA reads TGTGCCATCAGGAGTGGGACTGCGGGGCCCTACGAGCAGTACGTC.